Below, 10 T cell receptor beta chains from the same sample are listed, as sequenced in a study of beta chain features in type 1 diabetes. Study-level points and caveats: Within each of all four CD4+ subsets, Type 1 diabetes patients had TCRB CDR3s that were moderately but significantly shorter.

The entirety of the isolated RNA underwent reverse transcription, so expressed TCRB transcripts were sequenced. TCRdb's table, derived via immunoSEQ multiplex PCR, lists solely in-frame clones and lacks some. The repertoire includes 500,000 to 800,000 clones, 9.5% to 15% of them detected once, and around 0.12% sits in the top ten. These TCRs' antigens remain unknown. The sequencing sample was made of naive CD4+ T cells from blood. Receptor source: a man aged 25-45 years with type 1 diabetes.

This clone was seen only a few times. The chain couples TRBV10-2 to TRBJ2-3; no clear D. In germline, CDR1 is WSHSY, CDR2 SAAADI. The V gene lost 8 bases and the J gene lost 0 bases, with 21 bases spanning the gap. The CDR3 loop spans 17 amino acids. The CDR3 loop is CASLTRSSPGSTDTQYF. CDR3 nucleotides: TGCGCCAGCCTCACACGATCCAGCCCCGGAAGCACAGATACGCAGTATTTT.

V gene TRBV5-7 combines with J gene TRBJ2-3; maybe TRBD2 (5 bases). TRBV5-7 is known as an ORF, though its function is uncertain. With 0 bases removed from V and 3 bases from J, the gap between germline ends came to 11 bases. This CDR3 has 15 amino acids. The CDR3 DNA reads TGTGCCAGCAGCTTGGAGGGCAGCGGTACAGATACGCAGTATTTT. This gives the protein CASSLEGSGTDTQYF.

Only a few counts were recorded for this clone. The chain is built from TRBV7-2 and TRBJ1-5; 9 positions match TRBD1. The trim removed 3 bases at V and 4 bases at J, leaving 4 bases unmatched. The CDR3 is 15 residues long. Germline CDR1 SGHTA, CDR2 FQGNSA. CDR3 DNA sequence: TGTGCCAGCAGCTTGGGGGACAGGGCAAATCAGCCCCAGCATTTT. Amino acids: CASSLGDRANQPQHF.

This chain connects TRBV2 to TRBJ1-2, with 11 bases that match TRBD1. Germline assignment: CDR1 SNHLY and CDR2 FYNNEI. The CDR3 has 15 residues. V lost 6 bases, J lost 3 bases, and 6 bases stayed unmatched. The CDR3 sequence: CASSADRGLDYGYTF. Written as DNA, the CDR3 is TGTGCCAGCAGCGCGGACAGGGGGCTTGACTATGGCTACACCTTC.

The V call is TRBV7-2, the J call TRBJ2-6; D may be TRBD1 (6 bases). CDR3 length: 17 amino acids. The V gene's germline CDR1 is SGHTA and CDR2 FQGNSA. Trimming shortened V by 4 bases and J by 0 bases, and 13 bases separated the two germline ends. This chain's CDR3 is CASSSQGRRSGANVLTF. The CDR3 nucleotides read TGTGCCAGCAGCTCCCAGGGGCGTCGCTCTGGGGCCAACGTCCTGACTTTC.

The chain is built from TRBV19 and TRBJ1-1; D is unclear. The V gene's germline CDR1 is LNHDA and CDR2 SQIVND (reference sequence). V lost 6 bases and J lost 3, with 14 bases in between. The CDR3 covers 14 residues. CDR3 coding DNA: TGTGCCAGTAGAGACCGCCAGGTTCACACTGAAGCTTTCTTT. Translating gives CASRDRQVHTEAFF.

The V call is TRBV5-4, the J call TRBJ1-5; possibly TRBD1 for D (6 bases). The CDR3 is 14 residues long. The germline V gene encodes CDR1 SGHNT and CDR2 YYREEE (reference sequence). V lost 2 bases to trimming and J lost 1 base, with 7 bases between them. The CDR3 protein is CASSFDRSNQPQHF. In DNA, the CDR3 is TGTGCCAGCAGCTTCGACAGGAGCAATCAGCCCCAGCATTTT.

The rearrangement joins TRBV7-2 to TRBJ1-2; D might be TRBD1 (5 bases). CDR1 SGHTA and CDR2 FQGNSA come from the germline V gene. The CDR3 is 13 amino acids. Trimming removed 1 base at V and 8 bases at J, with 11 bases between. The CDR3 DNA follows: TGTGCCAGCAGCTTAGTCGGGTGGGACGGCTACACCTTC. Encoded protein: CASSLVGWDGYTF.

A few counts support this clone. The CDR3 nucleotides are TGTGCCAGCAGTGAAGGCAGGGTTTACTACAATGAGCAGTTCTTC. This gives the protein CASSEGRVYYNEQFF. J is TRBJ2-1 and V is TRBV2; possible D gene TRBD1, 5 bases. The ends were cut back, 1 base at V and 3 bases at J, with 10 bases in the middle. Germline V gene lookup returns CDR1 SNHLY and CDR2 FYNNEI. CDR3 length: 15 amino acids.

Only a few counts were recorded for this clone. V and J are TRBV29-1 and TRBJ2-1; 8 bases map to TRBD1. Germline CDR1 and CDR2: SQVTM and ANQGSEA. J gave up 8 bases and V 7 bases, and 16 bases lay outside the gene matches. CDR3 length equals 15 residues. CDR3 DNA sequence: TGCAGCGCCGCAGGCAAGGCAGGGGGCTGGGATGAGCAGTTCTTC. Residues: CSAAGKAGGWDEQFF.